Sequencing of this T cell receptor beta chain was carried out in a study of OX40 agonist ivuxolimab in advanced cancers. Method: immunoSEQ multiplex PCR; TCRdb's copy keeps in-frame clones and lacks some. Seen here are fewer than 55,000 clones, approximately 80% observed once, and the top ten hold approximately 13%. This CDR3 is built from 15 residues. CDR1 PRHDT and CDR2 FYEKMQ come from the germline V gene (reference sequence). V lost 5 bases to trimming and J lost 7 bases; unmatched junction nucleotides: 4. This material consisted of CD4+ or CD8+ T cells sorted from blood, taken in a trial of the OX40 agonist ivuxolimab. This receptor was identified in an adult with an advanced solid tumor such as melanoma, head and neck, liver or kidney cancer. The rearrangement uses TRBV13 and TRBJ2-1; TRBD2 matches at 14 bases. CDR3 in DNA: TGTGCCAGCAGCCCCGGGACTAGCGGGAGTAATGAGCAGTTCTTC. Translating gives CASSPGTSGSNEQFF.